This T cell receptor beta chain was identified during a study of identical twins. TCRdb analysed the 5' RACE reads with MiXCR anew, one entry per CDR3 protein. In the table there are 1.5 million to 2 million distinct CDR3 sequences, less than 40% of which are singletons. CDR1 DFQATT and CDR2 SNEGSKA come from the germline V gene (reference sequence). Trimming removed 5 bases from V and 2 bases from J; junction bases left unmatched: 7. The CDR3 is made up of 14 amino acids. This TCR was recovered from a newborn girl in good health. This chain connects TRBV20-1 to TRBJ2-3; TRBD1 aligns across 7 bases. The sample comprised cord blood. CDR3 sequence reads: CSAVRQGHTDTQYF. CDR3 nucleotides: TGCAGTGCTGTTCGACAGGGCCACACAGATACGCAGTATTTT.